This T cell receptor (beta chain) originates from a study of T-cell reconstitution after alpha-beta-depleted transplantation in children. This clonotype has just a few counts. Germline lookup yields CDR1 LGHNA and CDR2 YSLEER. The V and J ends lost 3 bases and 4 bases respectively, with 12 bases between them. This CDR3 is 15 amino acids long. TCRbeta library construction was performed incorporating unique molecular identifiers. TCRdb fed the PCR reads into MiXCR, producing one record per CDR3 protein. Here the sample spans some 840,000 distinct CDR3 sequences, 16% being singletons. The input for sequencing was PBMCs, mostly from graft donor cells, taken 360 days after TCRalphabeta/CD19-depleted stem cell transplant. This clonotype originated in a male patient younger than 18 who had a stem cell transplant for acute lymphoblastic leukemia, so the T cells may come from the graft donor. This chain uses TRBV4-3 with TRBJ2-2; D may be TRBD1 or TRBD2 (6 bases each). CDR3: CASSQSGAGTGELFF. CDR3 DNA: TGCGCCAGCAGCCAGTCGGGGGCGGGCACCGGGGAGCTGTTTTTT.